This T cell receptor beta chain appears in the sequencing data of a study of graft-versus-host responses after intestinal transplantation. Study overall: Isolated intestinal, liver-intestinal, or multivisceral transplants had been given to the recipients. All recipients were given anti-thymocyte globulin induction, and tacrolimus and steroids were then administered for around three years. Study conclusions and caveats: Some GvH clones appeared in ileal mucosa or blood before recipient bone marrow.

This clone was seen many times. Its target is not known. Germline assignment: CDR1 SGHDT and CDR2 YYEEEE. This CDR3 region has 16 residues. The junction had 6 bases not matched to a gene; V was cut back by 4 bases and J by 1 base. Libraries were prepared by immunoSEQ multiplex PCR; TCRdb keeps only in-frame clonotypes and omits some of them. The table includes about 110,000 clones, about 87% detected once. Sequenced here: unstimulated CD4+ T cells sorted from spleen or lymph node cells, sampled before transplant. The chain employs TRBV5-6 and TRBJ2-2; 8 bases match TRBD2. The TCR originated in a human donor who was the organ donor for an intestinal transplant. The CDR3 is CASSRGGRGNTGELFF. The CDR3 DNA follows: TGTGCCAGCAGCCGGGGGGGGCGGGGGAACACCGGGGAGCTGTTTTTT.